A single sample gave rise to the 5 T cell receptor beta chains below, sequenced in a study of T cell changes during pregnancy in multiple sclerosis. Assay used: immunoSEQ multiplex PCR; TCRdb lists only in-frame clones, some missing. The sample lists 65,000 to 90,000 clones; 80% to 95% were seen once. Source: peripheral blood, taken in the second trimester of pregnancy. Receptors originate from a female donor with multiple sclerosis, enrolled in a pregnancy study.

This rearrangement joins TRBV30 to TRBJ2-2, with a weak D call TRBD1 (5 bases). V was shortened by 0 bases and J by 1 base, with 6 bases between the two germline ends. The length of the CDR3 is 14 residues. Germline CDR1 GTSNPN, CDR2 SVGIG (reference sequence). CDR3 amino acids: CAWSVRGNTGELFF. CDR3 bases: TGTGCCTGGAGTGTAAGGGGGAACACCGGGGAGCTGTTTTTT.

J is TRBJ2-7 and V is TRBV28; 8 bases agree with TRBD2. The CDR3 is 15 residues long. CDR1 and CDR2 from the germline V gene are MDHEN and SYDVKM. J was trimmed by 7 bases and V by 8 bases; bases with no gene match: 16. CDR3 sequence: CASAGGGGYPWEQYF. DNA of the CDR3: TGTGCCAGCGCGGGGGGCGGCGGCTACCCTTGGGAGCAGTACTTC.

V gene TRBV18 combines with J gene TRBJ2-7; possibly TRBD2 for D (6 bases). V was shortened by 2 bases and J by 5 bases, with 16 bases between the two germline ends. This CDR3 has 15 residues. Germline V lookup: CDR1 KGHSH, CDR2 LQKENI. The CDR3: CASSPITGLIDEQYF. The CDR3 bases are TGTGCCAGCTCACCAATAACAGGACTAATCGACGAGCAGTACTTC.

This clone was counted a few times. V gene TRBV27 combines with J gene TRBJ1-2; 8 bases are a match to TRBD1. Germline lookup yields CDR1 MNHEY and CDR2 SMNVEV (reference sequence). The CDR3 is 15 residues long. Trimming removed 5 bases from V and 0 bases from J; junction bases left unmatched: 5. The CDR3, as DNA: TGTGCCAGCAGTCCGCGGGACAGGCCTAACTATGGCTACACCTTC. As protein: CASSPRDRPNYGYTF.

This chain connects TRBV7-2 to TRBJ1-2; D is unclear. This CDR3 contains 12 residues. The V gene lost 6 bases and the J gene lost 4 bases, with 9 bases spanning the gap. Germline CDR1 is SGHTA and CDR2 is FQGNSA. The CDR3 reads CASSEQTYGYTF. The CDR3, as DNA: TGTGCCAGCAGTGAACAGACCTATGGCTACACCTTC.